The rows below give T cell receptor beta chains drawn from one sample of a study of blood T cell repertoires in COVID-19. Using immunoSEQ multiplex PCR, the repertoire was profiled, and TCRdb retains in-frame clones only, with some absent. The sample has fewer than 250,000 clones, roughly nine tenths seen once. The sequenced material came from peripheral blood. The receptors were sampled from a man aged 25 to 40 with acute or convalescent COVID-19. Each CDR3 is given with its conserved first and last residue. The order of the fields is V gene, D gene, J gene, clone size, CDR3 protein, CDR3 DNA. The D gene is left open where the match is weak. Clone size is shown for a subset of rows, as once, few, many or a class of expanded clone.

v_gene: TRBV10-1
d_gene: NA
j_gene: TRBJ2-7
abundance: NA
CDR3aa: CASSDPHTSSYEQYF
CDR3nt: TGCGCCAGCAGTGACCCGCATACGAGCTCCTACGAGCAGTACTTC

v_gene: TRBV28
d_gene: NA
j_gene: TRBJ1-2
abundance: NA
CDR3aa: CASSFPRVANYGYTF
CDR3nt: TGTGCCAGCAGTTTTCCTCGGGTGGCTAACTATGGCTACACCTTC

v_gene: TRBV29-1
d_gene: NA
j_gene: TRBJ1-2
abundance: NA
CDR3aa: CSVETVGQTNYGYTF
CDR3nt: TGCAGCGTTGAAACTGTGGGCCAGACCAACTATGGCTACACCTTC

v_gene: TRBV7-9
d_gene: TRBD1
j_gene: TRBJ1-1
abundance: NA
CDR3aa: CASSSRGRNTEAFF
CDR3nt: TGTGCCAGCAGCTCCAGGGGGCGCAACACTGAAGCTTTCTTT

v_gene: TRBV19
d_gene: NA
j_gene: TRBJ2-6
abundance: NA
CDR3aa: CASSIFARSGANVLTF
CDR3nt: TGTGCCAGTAGTATTTTTGCGAGGTCTGGGGCCAACGTCCTGACTTTC

v_gene: TRBV9
d_gene: TRBD2
j_gene: TRBJ2-3
abundance: once
CDR3aa: CASRGGGGIGDTQYF
CDR3nt: TGTGCCAGCAGAGGAGGCGGGGGTATCGGAGATACGCAGTATTTT

v_gene: TRBV28
d_gene: TRBD1
j_gene: TRBJ1-6
abundance: NA
CDR3aa: CASSSTGGKNSPLHF
CDR3nt: TGTGCCAGCAGCAGTACAGGGGGCAAGAATTCACCCCTCCACTTT

v_gene: TRBV18
d_gene: TRBD1
j_gene: TRBJ1-3
abundance: NA
CDR3aa: CASSPTGTGAGNTIYF
CDR3nt: TGTGCCAGCTCTCCAACCGGGACAGGGGCTGGAAACACCATATATTTT

v_gene: TRBV3-1/TRBV3-2
d_gene: TRBD1
j_gene: TRBJ1-4
abundance: NA
CDR3aa: CASSQPTGGGEKLFF
CDR3nt: TGTGCCAGCAGCCAGCCGACAGGGGGCGGTGAAAAACTGTTTTTT

v_gene: TRBV19
d_gene: TRBD2
j_gene: TRBJ2-1
abundance: NA
CDR3aa: CASSSRTSGSYNEQFF
CDR3nt: TGTGCCAGTAGTAGTAGGACTAGCGGCTCCTACAATGAGCAGTTCTTC

v_gene: TRBV28
d_gene: TRBD1
j_gene: TRBJ1-3
abundance: NA
CDR3aa: CASTTGGSGNTIYF
CDR3nt: TGTGCCAGCACTACAGGGGGTAGTGGAAACACCATATATTTT

v_gene: TRBV9
d_gene: NA
j_gene: TRBJ2-7
abundance: NA
CDR3aa: CASSFGTDYEQYF
CDR3nt: TGTGCCAGCAGCTTCGGGACTGATTACGAGCAGTACTTC

v_gene: TRBV5-1
d_gene: NA
j_gene: TRBJ2-3
abundance: NA
CDR3aa: CASSLAQTRTDTQYF
CDR3nt: TGCGCCAGCAGCTTGGCACAGACACGCACAGATACGCAGTATTTT

v_gene: TRBV18
d_gene: TRBD1
j_gene: TRBJ1-4
abundance: NA
CDR3aa: CASSPFDRVNNEKLFF
CDR3nt: TGTGCCAGCTCACCCTTCGACAGGGTGAACAATGAAAAACTGTTTTTT

v_gene: TRBV25-1
d_gene: TRBD2
j_gene: TRBJ2-5
abundance: many
CDR3aa: CASRTTSGDQETQYF
CDR3nt: TGTGCCAGCAGGACAACTAGCGGGGACCAAGAGACCCAGTACTTC

v_gene: TRBV5-1
d_gene: NA
j_gene: TRBJ1-5
abundance: once
CDR3aa: CASSTHGENQPQHF
CDR3nt: TGCGCCAGCAGCACCCACGGGGAGAATCAGCCCCAGCATTTT

v_gene: TRBV28
d_gene: TRBD1
j_gene: TRBJ1-2
abundance: NA
CDR3aa: CATEDRVEDGYTF
CDR3nt: TGTGCCACCGAGGACAGGGTGGAAGATGGCTACACCTTC

v_gene: TRBV28
d_gene: NA
j_gene: TRBJ1-5
abundance: NA
CDR3aa: CASSLNSGQPQHF
CDR3nt: TGTGCCAGCAGTCTTAACTCGGGTCAGCCCCAGCATTTT

v_gene: TRBV3-1/TRBV3-2
d_gene: NA
j_gene: TRBJ2-2
abundance: NA
CDR3aa: CASRFQITGELFF
CDR3nt: TGTGCCAGCAGGTTCCAGATCACCGGGGAGCTGTTTTTT

v_gene: TRBV28
d_gene: TRBD1
j_gene: TRBJ1-2
abundance: NA
CDR3aa: CASSRDRGVNYGYTF
CDR3nt: TGTGCCAGCAGTCGCGACAGGGGGGTCAACTATGGCTACACCTTC

v_gene: TRBV5-6
d_gene: NA
j_gene: TRBJ2-5
abundance: NA
CDR3aa: CASSLLITRQETQYF
CDR3nt: TGTGCCAGCAGCTTGCTGATAACTAGACAAGAGACCCAGTACTTC

v_gene: TRBV6-1
d_gene: NA
j_gene: TRBJ2-7
abundance: NA
CDR3aa: CASSETGRGDEQYF
CDR3nt: TGTGCCAGCAGTGAAACGGGGCGCGGGGACGAGCAGTACTTC

v_gene: TRBV19
d_gene: TRBD1
j_gene: TRBJ1-6
abundance: NA
CDR3aa: CASSTWTGGNSPLHF
CDR3nt: TGTGCCAGTAGTACCTGGACAGGGGGTAATTCACCCCTCCACTTT

v_gene: TRBV6-5
d_gene: NA
j_gene: TRBJ1-5
abundance: NA
CDR3aa: CASGGVNNQPQHF
CDR3nt: TGTGCCAGCGGAGGGGTGAACAATCAGCCCCAGCATTTT

v_gene: TRBV2
d_gene: NA
j_gene: TRBJ1-3
abundance: few
CDR3aa: CASSAQSVSGNTIYF
CDR3nt: TGTGCCAGCAGCGCACAGTCCGTCTCTGGAAACACCATATATTTT

v_gene: TRBV3-1/TRBV3-2
d_gene: TRBD1
j_gene: TRBJ2-2
abundance: once
CDR3aa: CASNRDRNTGELFF
CDR3nt: TGTGCCAGCAATCGGGACAGGAACACCGGGGAGCTGTTTTTT

v_gene: TRBV19
d_gene: TRBD2
j_gene: TRBJ2-1
abundance: NA
CDR3aa: CASSSSGSDSYNEQFF
CDR3nt: TGTGCCAGTAGCTCTAGCGGGTCCGACTCCTACAATGAGCAGTTCTTC

v_gene: TRBV19
d_gene: NA
j_gene: TRBJ1-6
abundance: NA
CDR3aa: CASSISGASTNSPLHF
CDR3nt: TGTGCCAGTAGTATCTCTGGGGCCAGCACTAATTCACCCCTCCACTTT

v_gene: TRBV30
d_gene: NA
j_gene: TRBJ1-2
abundance: NA
CDR3aa: CAWSVRLRAEHYGYTF
CDR3nt: TGTGCCTGGAGTGTACGGTTGCGGGCCGAACACTATGGCTACACCTTC

v_gene: TRBV3-1/TRBV3-2
d_gene: NA
j_gene: TRBJ2-1
abundance: NA
CDR3aa: CASSQSYEQFF
CDR3nt: TGTGCCAGCAGCCAAAGCTATGAGCAGTTCTTC

v_gene: TRBV7-9
d_gene: NA
j_gene: TRBJ1-1
abundance: NA
CDR3aa: CASSLAANTEAFF
CDR3nt: TGTGCCAGCAGCTTAGCAGCTAACACTGAAGCTTTCTTT

v_gene: TRBV11-2
d_gene: NA
j_gene: TRBJ1-3
abundance: NA
CDR3aa: CASSEARAGNTIYF
CDR3nt: TGTGCCAGCAGCGAAGCCAGGGCTGGAAACACCATATATTTT

v_gene: TRBV19
d_gene: TRBD2
j_gene: TRBJ2-1
abundance: NA
CDR3aa: CASSIYLYGLAGSYNEQFF
CDR3nt: TGTGCCAGTAGTATTTATCTTTACGGACTAGCGGGATCATACAATGAGCAGTTCTTC

v_gene: TRBV6-5
d_gene: NA
j_gene: TRBJ1-1
abundance: NA
CDR3aa: CASIKTGLGTEAFF
CDR3nt: TGTGCCAGCATAAAAACAGGGCTCGGGACTGAAGCTTTCTTT

v_gene: TRBV5-1
d_gene: TRBD1
j_gene: TRBJ1-2
abundance: NA
CDR3aa: CASSIMADSGTGFWAGRRYYGYTF
CDR3nt: TGCGCCAGCAGCATAATGGCGGACTCCGGGACAGGTTTTTGGGCCGGGCGGAGATACTATGGCTACACCTTC

v_gene: TRBV5-4
d_gene: TRBD2
j_gene: TRBJ2-1
abundance: NA
CDR3aa: CASSTPSGLGLYEQFF
CDR3nt: TGTGCCAGCAGCACACCTAGCGGTCTCGGGCTGTATGAGCAGTTCTTC

v_gene: TRBV12-3/TRBV12-4
d_gene: NA
j_gene: TRBJ2-1
abundance: NA
CDR3aa: CASSLLYEQFF
CDR3nt: TGTGCCAGCAGCCTCCTATATGAGCAGTTCTTC

v_gene: TRBV27
d_gene: NA
j_gene: TRBJ2-1
abundance: NA
CDR3aa: CASSFWGSSYNEQFF
CDR3nt: TGTGCCAGCAGTTTCTGGGGCAGCTCCTACAATGAGCAGTTCTTC

v_gene: TRBV5-1
d_gene: TRBD1
j_gene: TRBJ1-4
abundance: NA
CDR3aa: CASSLVGQSNEKLFF
CDR3nt: TGCGCCAGCAGCTTGGTGGGACAGAGTAATGAAAAACTGTTTTTT

v_gene: TRBV6-2/TRBV6-3
d_gene: NA
j_gene: TRBJ1-4
abundance: once
CDR3aa: CASSPTRGSTNEKLFF
CDR3nt: TGTGCCAGCAGCCCTACTAGGGGGTCGACTAATGAAAAACTGTTTTTT

v_gene: TRBV21-1
d_gene: NA
j_gene: TRBJ1-1
abundance: NA
CDR3aa: CASSLGGTAKDPSKGDTEAFF
CDR3nt: TGTGCCAGCAGCCTGGGCGGGACGGCGAAGGACCCATCGAAAGGAGACACTGAAGCTTTCTTT

v_gene: TRBV27
d_gene: TRBD1
j_gene: TRBJ2-1
abundance: NA
CDR3aa: CASPNRDRGPHPYNEQFF
CDR3nt: TGTGCCAGCCCTAACCGGGACAGGGGGCCACACCCGTACAATGAGCAGTTCTTC

v_gene: TRBV6-5
d_gene: TRBD1
j_gene: TRBJ1-2
abundance: NA
CDR3aa: CASNGQGGYGYTF
CDR3nt: TGTGCCAGCAATGGACAGGGAGGCTATGGCTACACCTTC

v_gene: TRBV5-3
d_gene: NA
j_gene: TRBJ1-5
abundance: NA
CDR3aa: CARSLGGHQPQHF
CDR3nt: TGTGCCAGAAGCTTGGGGGGCCATCAGCCCCAGCATTTT

v_gene: TRBV29-1
d_gene: NA
j_gene: TRBJ2-3
abundance: NA
CDR3aa: CSVVIRGSTDTQYF
CDR3nt: TGCAGCGTTGTAATACGGGGAAGCACAGATACGCAGTATTTT

v_gene: TRBV28
d_gene: NA
j_gene: TRBJ1-2
abundance: NA
CDR3aa: CASSQNYGYTF
CDR3nt: TGTGCCAGCAGCCAGAACTATGGCTACACCTTC

v_gene: TRBV12-3/TRBV12-4
d_gene: NA
j_gene: TRBJ1-5
abundance: NA
CDR3aa: CASLGGLNQPQHF
CDR3nt: TGTGCTTCGCTGGGGGGATTAAATCAGCCCCAGCATTTT

v_gene: TRBV3-1/TRBV3-2
d_gene: TRBD2
j_gene: TRBJ2-5
abundance: NA
CDR3aa: CASSTGRKTQYF
CDR3nt: TGTGCCAGCAGCACCGGGAGGAAGACCCAGTACTTC

v_gene: TRBV7-2
d_gene: NA
j_gene: TRBJ1-4
abundance: NA
CDR3aa: CASSLAQGREKLFF
CDR3nt: TGTGCCAGCAGCTTAGCTCAGGGAAGAGAAAAACTGTTTTTT

v_gene: TRBV4-2
d_gene: TRBD2
j_gene: TRBJ2-1
abundance: NA
CDR3aa: CASSQELWRGGHDEQFF
CDR3nt: TGTGCCAGCAGCCAAGAATTATGGCGGGGGGGGCACGATGAGCAGTTCTTC

v_gene: TRBV10-3
d_gene: TRBD1
j_gene: TRBJ2-7
abundance: NA
CDR3aa: CASGDRDHEQYF
CDR3nt: TGTGCCTCGGGGGACAGGGACCACGAGCAGTACTTC

v_gene: TRBV9
d_gene: NA
j_gene: TRBJ1-1
abundance: NA
CDR3aa: CASSGSGIGTEAFF
CDR3nt: TGTGCCAGCAGCGGTAGCGGTATAGGCACTGAAGCTTTCTTT

v_gene: TRBV24-1
d_gene: NA
j_gene: TRBJ1-3
abundance: few
CDR3aa: CATSDTGQWNTIYF
CDR3nt: TGTGCCACCAGTGATACGGGACAATGGAACACCATATATTTT